This T cell receptor (beta chain) was captured in a study of cytomegalovirus exposure and HLA in healthy donors. General observations from the study: CMV antigen specificity was confirmed in vitro for three CMV-associated chains.

The CDR3 extends over 14 amino acids. V lost 4 bases to trimming and J lost 0 bases, with 8 bases between them. Germline V gene sequence: CDR1 SGHRS, CDR2 YFSETQ. On this clone: Antigen unknown.

Only in-frame clones appear in the TCRdb table, and some are missing; sequencing was by immunoSEQ multiplex PCR. The sample has approximately 170,000 clones, approximately 80% seen once. The genes are TRBV5-1 and TRBJ1-3; D might be TRBD1 (5 bases). The sample comprised PBMCs. This receptor was obtained from a man younger than 40 in good health and CMV-seropositive. DNA of the CDR3: TGCGCCAGCAGCCCGGACACCTCTGGAAACACCATATATTTT. It specifies CASSPDTSGNTIYF.